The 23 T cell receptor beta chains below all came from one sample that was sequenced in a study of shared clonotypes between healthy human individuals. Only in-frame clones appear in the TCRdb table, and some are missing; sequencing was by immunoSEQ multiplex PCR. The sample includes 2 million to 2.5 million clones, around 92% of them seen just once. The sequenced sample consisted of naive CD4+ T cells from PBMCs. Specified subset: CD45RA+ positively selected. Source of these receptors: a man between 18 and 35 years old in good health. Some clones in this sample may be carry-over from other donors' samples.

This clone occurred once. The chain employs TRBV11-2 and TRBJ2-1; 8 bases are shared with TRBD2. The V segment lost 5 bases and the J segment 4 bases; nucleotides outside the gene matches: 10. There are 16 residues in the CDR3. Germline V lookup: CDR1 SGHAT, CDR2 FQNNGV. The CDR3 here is CASSPSASGYYNEQFF. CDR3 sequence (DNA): TGTGCCAGCAGCCCTTCGGCTAGCGGGTATTACAATGAGCAGTTCTTC.

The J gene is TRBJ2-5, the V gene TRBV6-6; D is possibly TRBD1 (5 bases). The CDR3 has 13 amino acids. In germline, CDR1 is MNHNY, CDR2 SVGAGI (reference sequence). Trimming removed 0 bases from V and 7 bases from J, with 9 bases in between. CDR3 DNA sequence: TGTGCCAGCAGTTACTCGCGGCAGGGGACCCAGTACTTC. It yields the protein CASSYSRQGTQYF.

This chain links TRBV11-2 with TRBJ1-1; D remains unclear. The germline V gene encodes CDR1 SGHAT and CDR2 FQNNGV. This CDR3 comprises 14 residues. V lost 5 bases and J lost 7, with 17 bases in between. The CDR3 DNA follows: TGTGCCAGCAGCCCTCCGCCCGGACGGAATGAAGCTTTCTTT. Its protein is CASSPPPGRNEAFF.

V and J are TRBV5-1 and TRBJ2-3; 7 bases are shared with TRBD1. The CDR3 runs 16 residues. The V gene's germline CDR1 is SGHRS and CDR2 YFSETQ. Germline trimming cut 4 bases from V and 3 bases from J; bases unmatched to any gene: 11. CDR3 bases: TGCGCCAGCAGCCCCCTGACAGGGTTCGCGACAGATACGCAGTATTTT. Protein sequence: CASSPLTGFATDTQYF.

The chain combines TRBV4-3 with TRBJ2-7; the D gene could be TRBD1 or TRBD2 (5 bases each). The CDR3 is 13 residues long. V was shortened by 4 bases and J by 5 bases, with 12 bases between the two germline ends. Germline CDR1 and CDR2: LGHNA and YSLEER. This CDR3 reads CASSRDPADEQYF. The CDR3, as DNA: TGCGCCAGCAGCCGGGACCCGGCCGACGAGCAGTACTTC.

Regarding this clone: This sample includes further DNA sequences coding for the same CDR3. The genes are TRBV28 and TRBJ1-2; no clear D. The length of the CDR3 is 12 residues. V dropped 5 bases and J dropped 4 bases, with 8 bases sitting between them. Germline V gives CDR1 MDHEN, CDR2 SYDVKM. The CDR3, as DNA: TGTGCCAGCAGTCCCTCCGGCTATGGCTACACCTTC. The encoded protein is CASSPSGYGYTF.

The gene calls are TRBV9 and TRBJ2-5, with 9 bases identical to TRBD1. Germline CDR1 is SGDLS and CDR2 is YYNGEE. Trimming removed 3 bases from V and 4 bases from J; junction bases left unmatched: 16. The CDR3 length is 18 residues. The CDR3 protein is CASSAGYRGRISPETQYF. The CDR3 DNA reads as TGTGCCAGCAGCGCAGGATACAGGGGGCGCATCTCCCCAGAGACCCAGTACTTC.

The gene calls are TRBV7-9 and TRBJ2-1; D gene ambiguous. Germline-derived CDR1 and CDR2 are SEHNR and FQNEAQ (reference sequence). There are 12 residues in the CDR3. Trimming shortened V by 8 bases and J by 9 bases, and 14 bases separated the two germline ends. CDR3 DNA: TGTGCCAGCGGGCTAGTGGTCGGTGAGCAGTTCTTC. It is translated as CASGLVVGEQFF.

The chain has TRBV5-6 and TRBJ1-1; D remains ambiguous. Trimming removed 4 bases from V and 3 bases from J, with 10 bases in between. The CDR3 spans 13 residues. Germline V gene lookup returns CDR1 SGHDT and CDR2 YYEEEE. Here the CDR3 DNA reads TGTGCCAGCAGCGGTGAAGCGTACACTGAAGCTTTCTTT. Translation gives CASSGEAYTEAFF.

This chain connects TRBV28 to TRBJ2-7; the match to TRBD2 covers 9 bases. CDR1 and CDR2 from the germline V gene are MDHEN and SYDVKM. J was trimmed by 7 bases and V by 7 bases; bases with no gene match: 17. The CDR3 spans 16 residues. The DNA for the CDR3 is TGTGCCAGCACCCCTGGCCAAGCGGGAGGTCCTCGAGAGCAGTACTTC. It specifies CASTPGQAGGPREQYF.

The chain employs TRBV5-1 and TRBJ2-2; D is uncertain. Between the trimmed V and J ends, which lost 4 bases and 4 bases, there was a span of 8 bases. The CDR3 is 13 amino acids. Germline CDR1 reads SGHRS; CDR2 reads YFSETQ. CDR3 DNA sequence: TGCGCCAGCAGCCCGCTGGGCACCGGGGAGCTGTTTTTT. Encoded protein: CASSPLGTGELFF. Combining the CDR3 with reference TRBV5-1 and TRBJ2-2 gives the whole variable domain KAGVTQTPRYLIKTRGQQVTLSCSPISGHRSVSWYQQTPGQGLQFLFEYFSETQRNKGNFPGRFSGRQFSNSRSEMNVSTLELGDSALYLCASSPLGTGELFFGEGSRLTVL.

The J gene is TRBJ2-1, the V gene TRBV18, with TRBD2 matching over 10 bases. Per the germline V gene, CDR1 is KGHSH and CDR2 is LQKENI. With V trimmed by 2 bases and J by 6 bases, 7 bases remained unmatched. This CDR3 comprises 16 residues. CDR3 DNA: TGTGCCAGCTCACCAATACCGAGCGGGAGGGCCAATGAGCAGTTCTTC. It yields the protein CASSPIPSGRANEQFF.

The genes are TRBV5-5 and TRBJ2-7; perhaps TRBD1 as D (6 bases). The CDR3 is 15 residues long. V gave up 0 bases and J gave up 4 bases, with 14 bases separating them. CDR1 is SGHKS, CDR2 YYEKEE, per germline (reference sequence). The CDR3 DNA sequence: TGTGCCAGCAGCTTGGCCTTTCGGGACATATACGAGCAGTACTTC. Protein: CASSLAFRDIYEQYF. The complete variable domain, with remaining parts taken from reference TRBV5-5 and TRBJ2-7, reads DAGVTQSPTHLIKTRGQQVTLRCSPISGHKSVSWYQQVLGQGPQFIFQYYEKEERGRGNFPDRFSARQFPNYSSELNVNALLLGDSALYLCASSLAFRDIYEQYFGPGTRLTVT.

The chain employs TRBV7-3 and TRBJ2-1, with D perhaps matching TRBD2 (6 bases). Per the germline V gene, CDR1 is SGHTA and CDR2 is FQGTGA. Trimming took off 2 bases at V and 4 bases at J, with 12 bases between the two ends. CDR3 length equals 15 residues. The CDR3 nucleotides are TGTGCCAGCAGCTTAGGGGGACTGAAATACAATGAGCAGTTCTTC. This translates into CASSLGGLKYNEQFF.

This CDR3 is CSVETLARSDTEAFF. CDR3 in DNA: TGCAGCGTTGAAACTTTAGCAAGGTCGGACACTGAAGCTTTCTTT. The J gene is TRBJ1-1, the V gene TRBV29-1; D call uncertain. V dropped 2 bases and J dropped 3 bases, with 16 bases sitting between them. The CDR3 is 15 residues long. Germline V lookup: CDR1 SQVTM, CDR2 ANQGSEA.

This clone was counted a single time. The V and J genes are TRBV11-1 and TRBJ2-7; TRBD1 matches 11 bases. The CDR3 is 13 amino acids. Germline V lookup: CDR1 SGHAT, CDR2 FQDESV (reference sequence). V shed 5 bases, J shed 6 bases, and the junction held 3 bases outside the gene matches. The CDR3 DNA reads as TGTGCCAGCAGCCGGGACAGGGGGAGCGAGCAGTACTTC. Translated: CASSRDRGSEQYF.

CDR3 loop: CASNNSGRGEQYF. CDR3 bases: TGTGCCAGCAACAATAGCGGGAGGGGCGAGCAGTACTTC. This chain connects TRBV6-1 to TRBJ2-7; 11 bases align to TRBD2. CDR3 size: 13 residues. Germline V gives CDR1 MNHNS, CDR2 SASEGT. V dropped 7 bases and J dropped 6; count of bases not matched to a gene: 5.

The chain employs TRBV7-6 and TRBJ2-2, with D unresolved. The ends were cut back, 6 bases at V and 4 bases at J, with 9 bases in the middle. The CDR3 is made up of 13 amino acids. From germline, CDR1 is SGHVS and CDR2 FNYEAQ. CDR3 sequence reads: CASSLSLTGELFF. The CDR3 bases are TGTGCCAGCAGTCTCAGCCTCACCGGGGAGCTGTTTTTT.

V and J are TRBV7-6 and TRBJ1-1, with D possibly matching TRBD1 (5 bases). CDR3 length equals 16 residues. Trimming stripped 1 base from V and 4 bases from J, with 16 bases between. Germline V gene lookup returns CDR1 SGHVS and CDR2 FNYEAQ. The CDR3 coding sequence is TGTGCCAGCAGCTTAGAGCATGGAGGGACGGGCACTGAAGCTTTCTTT. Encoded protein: CASSLEHGGTGTEAFF.

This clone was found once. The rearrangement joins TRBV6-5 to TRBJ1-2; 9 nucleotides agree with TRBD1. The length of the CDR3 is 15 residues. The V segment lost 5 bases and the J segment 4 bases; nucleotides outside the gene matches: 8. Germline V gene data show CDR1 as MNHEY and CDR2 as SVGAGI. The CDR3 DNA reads TGTGCCAGCAGTGCCCGGACAGGGGTGGGCTATGGCTACACCTTC. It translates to CASSARTGVGYGYTF.

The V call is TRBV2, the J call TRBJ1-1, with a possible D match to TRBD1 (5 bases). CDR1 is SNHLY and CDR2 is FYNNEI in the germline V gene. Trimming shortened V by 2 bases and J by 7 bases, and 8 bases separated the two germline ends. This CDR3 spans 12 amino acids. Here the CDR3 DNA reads TGTGCCAGCAGTGAATGGGGGGGTGAAGCTTTCTTT. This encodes CASSEWGGEAFF.

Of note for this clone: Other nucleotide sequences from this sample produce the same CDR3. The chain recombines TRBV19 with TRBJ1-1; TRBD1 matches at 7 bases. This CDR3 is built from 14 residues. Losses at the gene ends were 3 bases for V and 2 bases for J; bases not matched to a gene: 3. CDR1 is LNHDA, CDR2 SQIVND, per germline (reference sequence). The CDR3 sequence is CASSIGGGNTEAFF. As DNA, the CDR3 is TGTGCCAGTAGTATCGGAGGGGGCAACACTGAAGCTTTCTTT.

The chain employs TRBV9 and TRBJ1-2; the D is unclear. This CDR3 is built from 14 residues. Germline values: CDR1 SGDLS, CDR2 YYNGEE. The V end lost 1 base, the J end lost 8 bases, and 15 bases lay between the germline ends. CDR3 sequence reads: CASSVRSEAGGYTF. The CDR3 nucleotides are TGTGCCAGCAGCGTAAGGTCTGAGGCAGGAGGCTACACCTTC.